Detailed here is one T cell receptor (beta chain). Measured with immunoSEQ multiplex PCR; TCRdb has only the in-frame clones, and not every one. The sample lists around 62,000 clones; roughly three quarters were seen once. These data belong to a study of neoadjuvant anti-PD-1 for oral cavity cancer. This CDR3 contains 14 residues. The V and J ends lost 6 bases and 8 bases respectively, with 16 bases between them. Germline V gives CDR1 SNHLY, CDR2 FYNNEI. Analysis of PBMCs was direct, with no culture step. The sequencing used PBMCs, collected before nivolumab (anti-PD-1) treatment. The TCR comes from a person between 40 and 85 years old with oral cavity squamous cell carcinoma. V and J are TRBV2 and TRBJ2-2; tentatively, D is TRBD1 (6 bases). The CDR3 DNA reads as TGTGCCAGCAGGATTACAGGGTCCTTAGGGGAGCTGTTTTTT. This translates into CASRITGSLGELFF. Variable domain in full (rest from reference TRBV2 and TRBJ2-2): EPEVTQTPSHQVTQMGQEVILRCVPISNHLYFYWYRQILGQKVEFLVSFYNNEISEKSEIFDDQFSVERPDGSNFTLKIRSTKLEDSAMYFCASRITGSLGELFFGEGSRLTVL.